This entry is about one TCR beta chain. Method: immunoSEQ multiplex PCR; TCRdb's copy keeps in-frame clones and lacks some. The profile shows roughly 120,000 clones, around 93% of them singletons. From germline, CDR1 is SGHDT and CDR2 YYEEEE. This CDR3 is built from 13 residues. V lost 4 bases and J 4 bases, leaving 11 bases between the germline ends. These data are taken from a study of control samples from healthy donors and cancer patients. Sequences were obtained from PBMCs. This rearrangement joins TRBV5-6 to TRBJ1-2; no reliable D call. The sequence was obtained from a middle-aged man with head and neck cancer. CDR3 residues: CASSRGGSYGYTF. CDR3 bases: TGTGCCAGCAGCCGCGGTGGATCCTATGGCTACACCTTC.